This T cell receptor beta chain appears in the sequencing data of a study of cytomegalovirus exposure and HLA in healthy donors. Findings of the study overall: In a later analysis, HLA-associated TCR beta chains were more clonally expanded than equally common others.

Germline CDR1 reads SGHDN; CDR2 reads FVKESK. The CDR3 consists of 14 residues. V lost 2 bases, J lost 7 bases, and 9 bases lay in between. PCR primers comprised 60 Vbeta and 13 Jbeta primers. The assay was immunoSEQ multiplex PCR, and TCRdb's table has in-frame clones only and misses some. The data show fewer than 120,000 clones, around 79% seen once. A remark on this clone: Its antigen is not known.

The clonotype comes from a woman in her twenties or thirties in good health and CMV-seronegative. The chain joins TRBV14 to TRBJ1-6; D call uncertain. Source material: PBMCs. The DNA for the CDR3 is TGTGCCAGCAGCCAATTACCGGGAAATTCACCCCTCCACTTT. Protein: CASSQLPGNSPLHF.